This T cell receptor beta chain was obtained from a study of molecular identifiers for immune sequencing clone quantification. Study-level background: Across replicate runs, RNA obtained from around 20,000 or 100,000 naive CD8 cells was divided into five, with four undergoing sequencing.

This clonotype came up many times. TCRdb itself ran the PCR reads through MiXCR, one entry per CDR3 protein. The repertoire holds about 640,000 distinct CDR3 sequences, with 15% to 20% as singletons. The CDR3 extends over 16 amino acids. CDR1 and CDR2 (germline): MNHEY, SVGEGT. With 4 bases removed from V and 1 base from J, the gap between germline ends came to 14 bases. The chain is built from TRBV6-2 or TRBV6-3 and TRBJ1-5; D not certain. The receptor's source is a human donor in good health. Some libraries in this study had Jurkat cell RNA spiked in. The specimen was naive CD8+ T cells from blood, with Jurkat cell RNA spiked in. This sample's subset: FACS-sorted CD8+CD4-CCR7+CD45RA+ naive T cells. This chain's CDR3 is CASSSSPVLSNQPQHF. CDR3 sequence (DNA): TGTGCCAGCAGTTCCAGCCCGGTCCTAAGCAATCAGCCCCAGCATTTT.